This T cell receptor (beta chain) was captured in a study of tissue T cells after allogeneic stem cell transplantation. Regarding the study as a whole: Few T cell clones were shared across patients, but motif clusters showed tissue-specific shared signatures. Some tissue clones might be persisting host cells; their alloreactivity or antigen specificity was not determined.

Data came from immunoSEQ multiplex PCR; TCRdb stores just in-frame clones and leaves some out. The sample carries about 6,000 clones, about 43% recorded once. CDR1 and CDR2 from the germline V gene are FNHDT and SITEND (reference sequence). This CDR3 has 12 residues. Germline trimming cut 1 base from V and 7 bases from J; bases unmatched to any gene: 2. Time point meaning: mouse harvest day 14 after allogeneic transplant. Each mouse received 10^7 T-cell-depleted marrow cells plus 10^6 splenic CD5+ T cells by tail vein. This mouse GVHD model was MHC-mismatched B6 to BALB/c, profiled day 7 or 14. By frequency in the sample, this clone is large. Its antigen is undetermined. Genes here carry mouse names. Read data end 1 residue before the CDR3 end; the end is taken from the germline J gene.

The sequencing sample was made of gut tissue. This receptor was taken from a female BALB/c mouse given C57BL/6 T cells with graft-versus-host disease after an allogeneic hematopoietic cell transplant. The chain joins TRBV19 to TRBJ2-7, with 7 bases that match TRBD2. CDR3 sequence: CASSIWGDEQYF. Partial CDR3 DNA: TGTGCCAGCAGTATATGGGGGGACGAACAGTAC.